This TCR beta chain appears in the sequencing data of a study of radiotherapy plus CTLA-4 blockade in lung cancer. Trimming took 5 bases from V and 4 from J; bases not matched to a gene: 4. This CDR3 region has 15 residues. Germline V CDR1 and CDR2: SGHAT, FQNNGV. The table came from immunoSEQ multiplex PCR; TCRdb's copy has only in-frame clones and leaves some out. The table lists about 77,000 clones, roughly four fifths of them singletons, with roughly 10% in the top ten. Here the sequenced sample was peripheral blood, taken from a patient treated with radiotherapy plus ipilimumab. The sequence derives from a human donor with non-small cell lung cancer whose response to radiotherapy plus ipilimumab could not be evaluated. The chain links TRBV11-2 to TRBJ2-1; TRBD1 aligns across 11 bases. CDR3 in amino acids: CASSPGTGGYNEQFF. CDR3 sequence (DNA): TGTGCCAGCAGCCCTGGGACAGGGGGGTACAATGAGCAGTTCTTC.